In its sample, the clone carrying this T cell receptor (beta chain) was seen a few times. V shed 5 bases and J 4 bases; nucleotides not matched to a gene: 9. The germline V gene has CDR1 MDHEN and CDR2 SYDVKM. The CDR3 has 16 residues. The data belong to a study of T-cell memory formation after mild COVID-19. TCRdb recomputed calls from the 5' RACE reads with MiXCR, one row per CDR3 protein. The sample includes 65,000 to 90,000 distinct CDR3 sequences, about 13% of them seen just once. The source material was PBMCs or a T cell subset sorted from them (not recorded which). This TCR derives from a man aged 18 to 35 who had mild COVID-19 (a few samples of this study predate the infection). Cell type and time point are not known. V usage is TRBV28 and J usage is TRBJ2-7; 12 nucleotides align to TRBD1. The CDR3 region has the DNA TGTGCCAGCAGTCCGCCGGGGACAGGGGGCACGTACGAGCAGTACGTC. Encoded protein: CASSPPGTGGTYEQYV.